Given below is one T cell receptor (beta chain) in context. After removal of 5 bases from V and 0 bases from J, the junction contained 6 bases not matched to a gene. The germline CDR1 and CDR2 sequences are SQVTM and ANQGSEA. CDR3 size: 14 residues. This sample is part of a study of CD8+ T cells in alopecia areata. The authors extracted RNA and reverse transcribed it into cDNA as the sequencing template. Repertoires were generated with immunoSEQ multiplex PCR, while TCRdb's copy carries only in-frame clones and drops some. The table records about 120,000 clones, approximately 60% of them present only once. Treatment defined: oral pan-JAK inhibitor, 5-10 mg twice daily.

The sequencing here drew on CD4+ T cells sorted from blood, taken at week 4, from a patient treated with tofacitinib. The receptor was isolated from a human donor with alopecia areata. The rearrangement links TRBV29-1 to TRBJ2-7, with 8 bases identical to TRBD1. CDR3 loop: CSVFEQGDSYEQYF. CDR3 sequence (DNA): TGCAGCGTTTTCGAACAGGGGGACTCCTACGAGCAGTACTTC.